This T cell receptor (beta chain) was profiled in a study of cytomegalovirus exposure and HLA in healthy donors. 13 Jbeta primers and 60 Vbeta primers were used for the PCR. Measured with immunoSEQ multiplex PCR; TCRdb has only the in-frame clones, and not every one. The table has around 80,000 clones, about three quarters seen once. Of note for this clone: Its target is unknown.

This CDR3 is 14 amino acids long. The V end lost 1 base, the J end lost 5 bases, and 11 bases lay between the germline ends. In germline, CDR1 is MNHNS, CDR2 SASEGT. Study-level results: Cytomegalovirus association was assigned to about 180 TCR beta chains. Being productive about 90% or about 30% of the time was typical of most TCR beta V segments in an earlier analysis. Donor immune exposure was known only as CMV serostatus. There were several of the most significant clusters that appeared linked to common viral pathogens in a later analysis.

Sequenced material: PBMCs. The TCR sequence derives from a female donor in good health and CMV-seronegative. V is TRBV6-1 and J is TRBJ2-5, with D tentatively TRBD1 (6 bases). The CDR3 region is CASSEGAGVETQYF. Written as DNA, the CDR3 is TGTGCCAGCAGTGAAGGGGCAGGGGTGGAGACCCAGTACTTC.